The T cell receptor (beta chain) under discussion was sequenced for a study of blood T cell repertoires in COVID-19. Study at large: From T cells, B-cell-depleted T cells, or PBMCs came the material, which was cDNA or gDNA.

The cohort comprised adults aged roughly 18 to 95 years residing in about two dozen US areas. Self-reported history from a screening survey and questionnaire set each donor's cohort. Cohort 3 recovered donors had two negative PCRs, clearance, or symptom resolution. Germline CDR1 and CDR2: SGHRS and YFSETQ. Trimming at V came to 2 bases and at J to 7 bases, leaving 8 bases not matched to a gene. The CDR3 consists of 16 residues. The table came from immunoSEQ multiplex PCR; TCRdb's copy has only in-frame clones and leaves some out. Here the sample spans under 250,000 clones, around 86% being singletons.

The genes are TRBV5-1 and TRBJ2-2; 10 nucleotides align to TRBD2. Input material: PBMCs or T cells enriched from blood (not recorded which). The receptor was isolated from a man in his forties who had recovered from COVID-19. The DNA for the CDR3 is TGCGCCAGCAGCTTACTAGCGGGAAGGGAAATCGGGGAGCTGTTTTTT. This sequence encodes CASSLLAGREIGELFF.